What follows describes a single T cell receptor (beta chain). The target of this receptor is not known. The record has no base qualities; no much larger clone is one base away. Taken from the germline V gene, the CDR1 and CDR2 loops are MNHEY and SVGEGT. Trimming accounts for 6 bases at V and 7 bases at J, while the number of junction bases matched to no gene is 6. Reading from cysteine to phenylalanine, the CDR3 counts 16 amino acids. Kept here is only the CDR3 DNA, which spans 48 bases and is read in frame from base 1. This sample stems from a study of response to subunit inactivated influenza vaccine (dated 2018 in TCRdb). Regarding the research as a whole: Deep quantitative profiling of the T cell receptor repertoire was used in the study to follow responses to a trivalent subunit inactivated influenza vaccine. Overall study results and their limits: The authors proposed that each seasonal influenza vaccination may bring in only a limited number of new T cells.

The library was made by RT-PCR. These reads were obtained on an Illumina HiSeq 2500. TCRdb applied fastp at Q25 and MiXCR to the public reads, then kept only in-frame beta chains. When rows share a CDR3 protein, they turn into one entry using the most common DNA and genes. For this sample there are about 180,000 distinct CDR3 sequences; around 8.8% appear just once. The top ten hold around 9.9% of the sample. Sequenced here: non-naive T cells sorted from PBMCs, sampled on the day of vaccination. The sample's cell subset or site label, decoded: memory T cell fraction. The V gene is TRBV6-2 or TRBV6-3 and the J gene is TRBJ2-1; TRBD2 aligns with 16 central bases. The source is a man in his fifties who received an inactivated influenza vaccine. Donor details come from another sample of the same person, matched by shared clones. Here is the DNA: TGTGCCAGCAGAAGGGGGACTAGCGGGAGGGTTAATGAGCAGTTCTTC. This translates into CASRRGTSGRVNEQFF.